The T cell receptor beta chain described here comes from a study of OX40 agonist ivuxolimab in advanced cancers. Study-wide context: Every 2 weeks, patients got intravenous ivuxolimab at one of six dose levels (0.01-10 mg/kg).

Data came from immunoSEQ multiplex PCR; TCRdb stores just in-frame clones and leaves some out. In the table there are about 25,000 clones, 70% to 80% of which are singletons. Baseline was the first blood sampling point, followed by cycle 4 day 1 and cycle 7 day 1. The V end lost 10 bases, the J end lost 6 bases, and 7 bases lay between the germline ends. CDR3 length: 9 amino acids. This sequence joins TRBV6-7 and TRBJ2-7; no firm D call. TRBV6-7 falls under the ORF class, with uncertain function. The sequence was collected from an adult with an advanced solid tumor such as melanoma, head and neck, liver or kidney cancer. The starting material was CD4+ or CD8+ T cells sorted from blood, obtained in a trial of the OX40 agonist ivuxolimab. This CDR3 is CATQCEQYF. The CDR3 coding sequence is TGTGCCACCCAGTGCGAGCAGTACTTC.